The 4 T cell receptor beta chains listed next were all sequenced from one sample in a study of T cells in Graves' hyperthyroidism and ophthalmopathy. Amplification of TCR beta CDR3 regions was performed using RNA transcripts as template. Using the HTBI primer set, a first-round RT-PCR was run on the TCR CDR3. A single record per CDR3 protein comes from TCRdb applying MiXCR to the multiplex PCR reads. Among roughly 180,000 distinct CDR3 sequences listed, about 9% were seen once. Sequenced: blood. Source of these receptors: a woman under 30 with Graves' hyperthyroidism that later progressed to Graves' ophthalmopathy.

This clonotype was counted a few times. The chain links TRBV9 to TRBJ2-1; 7 bases line up with TRBD1. V was pared by 3 bases and J by 8 bases, with 5 bases of the junction left unmatched. The germline V gene encodes CDR1 SGDLS and CDR2 YYNGEE. This CDR3 has 13 amino acids. CDR3 sequence reads: CASSGDRVHEQFF. The CDR3 DNA reads TGTGCCAGCAGCGGAGACAGGGTTCATGAGCAGTTCTTC.

This chain joins TRBV20-1 and TRBJ2-3; D could derive from TRBD1 or TRBD2 (5 bases each). The CDR3 runs to 15 residues. The ends were cut back, 4 bases at V and 3 bases at J, with 17 bases in the middle. Germline lookup yields CDR1 DFQATT and CDR2 SNEGSKA (reference sequence). The CDR3 is CSAIGKGRRTDTQYF. The CDR3 nucleotides read TGCAGTGCTATTGGAAAGGGGCGGAGGACAGATACGCAGTATTTT.

This clonotype occurred many times. V is TRBV11-2 and J is TRBJ2-5; 9 positions match TRBD2. After removal of 5 bases from V and 5 bases from J, the junction contained 12 bases not matched to a gene. This CDR3 region has 16 residues. The germline V gene has CDR1 SGHAT and CDR2 FQNNGV. The CDR3 DNA reads as TGTGCCAGCAGCCCCGGTGGTAGCGGGAGTGTGGAGACCCAGTACTTC. Its protein is CASSPGGSGSVETQYF.

The chain has TRBV24-1 and TRBJ2-3, with D unclear. This CDR3 region has 14 residues. V gave up 0 bases and J gave up 3 bases, with 6 bases separating them. Germline CDR1 reads KGHDR; CDR2 reads SFDVKD. The CDR3 DNA sequence: TGTGCCACCAGTGATTTGCTTGAAACAGATACGCAGTATTTT. This translates into CATSDLLETDTQYF.